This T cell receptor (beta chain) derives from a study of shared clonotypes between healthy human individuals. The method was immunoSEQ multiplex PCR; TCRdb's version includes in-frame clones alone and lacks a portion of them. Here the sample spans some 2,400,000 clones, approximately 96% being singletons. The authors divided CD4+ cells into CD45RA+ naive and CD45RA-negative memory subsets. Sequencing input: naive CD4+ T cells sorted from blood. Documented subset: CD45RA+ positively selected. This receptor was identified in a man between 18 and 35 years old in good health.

CDR3 amino acids: CASSVGLPDTQYF. CDR3 DNA sequence: TGTGCCAGCAGCGTGGGACTGCCAGATACGCAGTATTTT. The chain combines TRBV9 with TRBJ2-3, with a possible D match to TRBD2 (6 bases). Trimming removed 2 bases from V and 4 bases from J, with 8 bases in between. This CDR3 is built from 13 residues. Germline loops: CDR1 SGDLS, CDR2 YYNGEE.